These T cell receptor beta chains were read from a single sample in a study of radiotherapy plus CTLA-4 blockade in lung cancer. Data came from immunoSEQ multiplex PCR; TCRdb stores just in-frame clones and leaves some out. The sample records some 66,000 clones, roughly four fifths being singletons. The material was peripheral blood, obtained from a patient treated with radiotherapy plus ipilimumab. Every receptor here comes from a human donor with non-small cell lung cancer who had a partial response to radiotherapy plus ipilimumab. The CDR3 runs from the conserved cysteine through the conserved F or W. D genes are given only for firm matches. Rows give clone size only sometimes, using once, few, many, or a class for an expanded clone.

v_call: TRBV30; j_call: TRBJ2-6; clone_size: -; d_call: -; cdr3_nt: TGTGCCTGGAGTGTAAGGGCGGGCTCTGGGGCCAACGTCCTGACTTTC; cdr3_aa: CAWSVRAGSGANVLTF
v_call: TRBV5-8; j_call: TRBJ1-6; clone_size: -; d_call: TRBD1; cdr3_nt: TGTGCCAGCAGCGTGAGGGGGCTGGATTCACCCCTCCACTTT; cdr3_aa: CASSVRGLDSPLHF
v_call: TRBV18; j_call: TRBJ1-1; clone_size: -; d_call: -; cdr3_nt: TGTGCCAGCTCACCACCGCAGGGCACAGCTTTCTTT; cdr3_aa: CASSPPQGTAFF
v_call: TRBV5-1; j_call: TRBJ2-7; clone_size: -; d_call: -; cdr3_nt: TGCGCCAGCAGCCTGGACGGGGGTCTACGCGGGCAGTACTTC; cdr3_aa: CASSLDGGLRGQYF
v_call: TRBV28; j_call: TRBJ2-2; clone_size: -; d_call: -; cdr3_nt: TGTGCCAGCGCACAGGGAATTAACGGGGAGCTGTTTTTT; cdr3_aa: CASAQGINGELFF
v_call: TRBV6-6; j_call: TRBJ1-1; clone_size: -; d_call: -; cdr3_nt: TGTGCCAGTTATGGGCGGGCCATGAACACTGAAGCTTTCTTT; cdr3_aa: CASYGRAMNTEAFF
v_call: TRBV4-2; j_call: TRBJ2-1; clone_size: -; d_call: -; cdr3_nt: TGTGCCAGCAGCCGCATAGCGGCCAGCAACAATGAGCAGTTCTTC; cdr3_aa: CASSRIAASNNEQFF
v_call: TRBV7-9; j_call: TRBJ1-3; clone_size: once; d_call: TRBD1; cdr3_nt: TGTGCCAGCAGCTTGACAGGGGTTGGAAACACCATATATTTT; cdr3_aa: CASSLTGVGNTIYF
v_call: TRBV6-5; j_call: TRBJ1-2; clone_size: -; d_call: -; cdr3_nt: TGTGCCAGCAGTTATTTCTCCAGGGACTATGGCTACACCTTC; cdr3_aa: CASSYFSRDYGYTF
v_call: TRBV19; j_call: TRBJ2-7; clone_size: few; d_call: TRBD2; cdr3_nt: TGTGCCAGTAGTGCCTGGACTAGGAGCTCCTACGAGCAGTACTTC; cdr3_aa: CASSAWTRSSYEQYF
v_call: TRBV7-8; j_call: TRBJ2-1; clone_size: -; d_call: TRBD2; cdr3_nt: TGTGCCAGCAGCTTAAGGGGTCTAGCGGGAGGTAGGATGTCCTACAATGAGCAGTTCTTC; cdr3_aa: CASSLRGLAGGRMSYNEQFF
v_call: TRBV6-5; j_call: TRBJ1-1; clone_size: -; d_call: -; cdr3_nt: TGTGCCAGCAGCTTCGGGACAATGAACACTGAAGCTTTCTTT; cdr3_aa: CASSFGTMNTEAFF
v_call: TRBV12-5; j_call: TRBJ2-1; clone_size: -; d_call: TRBD2; cdr3_nt: TGTGCTAGTGGTCGGGGGACTAGCGGGGGGATAGAGCAGTTCTTC; cdr3_aa: CASGRGTSGGIEQFF
v_call: TRBV6-1; j_call: TRBJ2-6; clone_size: -; d_call: -; cdr3_nt: TGTGCCAGCAGTGACAGGGTGACAGGGGCCAACGTCCTGACTTTC; cdr3_aa: CASSDRVTGANVLTF
v_call: TRBV2; j_call: TRBJ2-3; clone_size: -; d_call: -; cdr3_nt: TGTGCCAGCAGTTCCGCTCCGCGGGATACGCAGTATTTT; cdr3_aa: CASSSAPRDTQYF
v_call: TRBV10-3; j_call: TRBJ1-1; clone_size: -; d_call: -; cdr3_nt: TGTGCCACCACGGGACTTACGGGCACTGAAGCTTTCTTT; cdr3_aa: CATTGLTGTEAFF